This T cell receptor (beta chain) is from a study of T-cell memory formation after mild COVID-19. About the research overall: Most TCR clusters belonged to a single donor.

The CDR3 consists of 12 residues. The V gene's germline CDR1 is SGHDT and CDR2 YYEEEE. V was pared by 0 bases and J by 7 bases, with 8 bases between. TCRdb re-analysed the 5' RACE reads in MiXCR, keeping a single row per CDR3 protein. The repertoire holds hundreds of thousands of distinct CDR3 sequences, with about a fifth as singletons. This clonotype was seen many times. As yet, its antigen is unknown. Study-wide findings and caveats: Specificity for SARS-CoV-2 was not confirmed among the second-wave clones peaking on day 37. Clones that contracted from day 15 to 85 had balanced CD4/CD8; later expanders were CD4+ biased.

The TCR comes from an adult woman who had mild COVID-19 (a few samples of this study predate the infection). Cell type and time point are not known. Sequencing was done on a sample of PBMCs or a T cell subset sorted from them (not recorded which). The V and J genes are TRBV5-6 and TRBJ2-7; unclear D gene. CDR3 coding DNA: TGTGCCAGCAGCTTGGCCGGAAGGGAGCAGTACTTC. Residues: CASSLAGREQYF. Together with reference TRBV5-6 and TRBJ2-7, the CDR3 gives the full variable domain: DAGVTQSPTHLIKTRGQQVTLRCSPKSGHDTVSWYQQALGQGPQFIFQYYEEEERQRGNFPDRFSGHQFPNYSSELNVNALLLGDSALYLCASSLAGREQYFGPGTRLTVT.